This TCR beta chain comes out of a study of T cells in Graves' hyperthyroidism and ophthalmopathy. Across the study: Peripheral blood samples were taken at initial diagnosis, prior to any treatment.

With respect to this clonotype: Antigen specificity is unknown.

Study results and limitations: Ophthalmopathy onset followed model prediction by a median around 6.9 months. Blood held most thyroid clonotypes expanded above 0.001 frequency.

In germline, CDR1 is SQVTM, CDR2 ANQGSEA. Trimming removed 6 bases from V and 2 bases from J, with 17 bases in between. This CDR3 is 14 amino acids long. Using RNA transcripts as the source, TCR beta CDR3 regions were amplified. TCR CDR3 regions were first amplified by RT-PCR with HTBI primers. TCRdb used MiXCR to reprocess the multiplex PCR reads, holding one entry per CDR3 protein. The sample yields some 720,000 distinct CDR3 sequences, about a sixth seen once. The TCR sequence derives from a young man with Graves' hyperthyroidism. Sequencing was carried out using blood. The gene calls are TRBV29-1 and TRBJ2-7, with D perhaps assigned TRBD1 or TRBD2 (5 bases each). CDR3 sequence reads: CSVAGGRSTYEQYF. The CDR3 DNA reads as TGCAGCGTCGCTGGGGGTCGTAGCACCTACGAGCAGTACTTC.